Below are 2 T cell receptor beta chains sequenced from a single sample in a study of cytomegalovirus exposure and HLA in healthy donors (dated by TCRdb to the late 2010s). Library preparation was by the immunoSEQ multiplex PCR assay. The multiplex PCR relied on a mix of 60 forward primers for TCR Vbeta segments and 13 reverse primers for TCR Jbeta segments. TCRdb carries this immuneACCESS record with in-frame sequences only. Its versions omit some clonotypes, under half of them owing to an unresolved V gene in the studies checked, with the rest unexplained. The sample's clone listing holds some 76,000 clones. The ten largest make up 0.83% of the sample. The sample comprised PBMCs. The receptors here all came from a boy younger than 18 in good health and CMV-seronegative.

V and J are TRBV7-2 and TRBJ2-6; D may be TRBD1 (5 bases). The length of the CDR3 is 18 residues. In germline, CDR1 is SGHTA, CDR2 FQGNSA. Trimming pared 4 bases from V and 0 bases from J, leaving 16 bases between. The CDR3 spells CASSSVSTVNSGANVLTF. The CDR3 nucleotides are TGTGCCAGCAGCTCAGTCTCGACAGTAAACTCTGGGGCCAACGTCCTGACTTTC.

The chain recombines TRBV29-1 with TRBJ2-2; a possible D gene is TRBD1 (5 bases). Trimming removed 4 bases from V and 7 bases from J, with 10 bases in between. The CDR3 is made up of 12 amino acids. Germline-derived CDR1 and CDR2 are SQVTM and ANQGSEA. CDR3 in DNA: TGCAGCGTTGTGTGGGGCGGCGGGGAGCTGTTTTTT. Encoded protein: CSVVWGGGELFF.